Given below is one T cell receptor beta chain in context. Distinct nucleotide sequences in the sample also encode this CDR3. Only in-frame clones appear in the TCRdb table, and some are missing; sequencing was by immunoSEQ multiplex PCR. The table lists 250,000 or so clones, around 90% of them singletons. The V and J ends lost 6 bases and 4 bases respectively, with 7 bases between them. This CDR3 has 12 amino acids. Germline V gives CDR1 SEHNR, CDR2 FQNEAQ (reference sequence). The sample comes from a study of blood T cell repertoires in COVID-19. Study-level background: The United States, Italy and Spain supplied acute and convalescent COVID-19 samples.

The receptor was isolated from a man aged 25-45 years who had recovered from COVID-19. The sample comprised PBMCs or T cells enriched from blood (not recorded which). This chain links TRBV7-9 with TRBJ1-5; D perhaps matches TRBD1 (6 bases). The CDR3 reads CASSRGNQPQHF. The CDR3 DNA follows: TGTGCCAGCAGTAGGGGGAATCAGCCCCAGCATTTT.